Following are 24 T cell receptor beta chains from one sample sequenced in a study of blood T cell repertoires in COVID-19. Clones were read by immunoSEQ multiplex PCR, and TCRdb kept only the in-frame ones, dropping some. The profile shows roughly 570,000 clones, about 88% of them singletons. Sequences were obtained from peripheral blood. The receptors derive from a woman aged 50 to 60 with COVID-19, enrolled during active disease.

The chain couples TRBV7-2 to TRBJ1-5; 10 positions match TRBD1. Germline CDR1 reads SGHTA; CDR2 reads FQGNSA. V lost 1 base, J lost 4 bases, and 4 bases stayed unmatched. The CDR3 is made up of 16 amino acids. DNA for the CDR3: TGTGCCAGCAGCTTAGTTGGGGGACAGGGGAATCAGCCCCAGCATTTT. This gives the protein CASSLVGGQGNQPQHF. Full variable domain (remainder filled in from reference TRBV7-2 and TRBJ1-5): GAGVSQSPSNKVTEKGKDVELRCDPISGHTALYWYRQSLGQGLEFLIYFQGNSAPDKSGLPSDRFSAERTGGSVSTLTIQRTQQEDSAVYLCASSLVGGQGNQPQHFGDGTRLSIL.

V gene TRBV5-4 combines with J gene TRBJ2-7, with D perhaps matching TRBD2 (7 bases). The CDR3 is 14 amino acids. V lost 2 bases to trimming and J lost 5 bases, with 14 bases between them. The V gene's germline CDR1 is SGHNT and CDR2 YYREEE (reference sequence). CDR3 sequence (DNA): TGTGCCAGCAGCTTTAGGGGGGGCCGGGACGAGCAGTACTTC. This encodes CASSFRGGRDEQYF.

V usage is TRBV6-5 and J usage is TRBJ1-2, with 7 positions matching TRBD1. CDR3 length equals 14 residues. V lost 4 bases to trimming and J lost 2 bases; unmatched junction nucleotides: 4. In germline, CDR1 is MNHEY, CDR2 SVGAGI. The CDR3 region is CASSFPDRNYGYTF. The CDR3 region has the DNA TGTGCCAGCAGTTTCCCGGACAGGAACTATGGCTACACCTTC.

This sequence joins TRBV30 and TRBJ1-6; D ambiguous. The CDR3 consists of 14 residues. Germline V gene lookup returns CDR1 GTSNPN and CDR2 SVGIG (reference sequence). The V end was cut by 0 bases, the J end by 8 bases, with 11 bases between. The CDR3 coding sequence is TGTGCCTGGAGTGTAGTCCCGCAGGATTCACCCCTCCACTTT. Its translation is CAWSVVPQDSPLHF.

The chain recombines TRBV5-4 with TRBJ2-3, with 7 bases that match TRBD2. Trimming took 3 bases from V and 2 from J; bases not matched to a gene: 3. CDR3 length: 14 amino acids. CDR1 is SGHNT and CDR2 is YYREEE in the germline V gene (reference sequence). In DNA, the CDR3 is TGTGCCAGCAGCTCAGCGGGGACCACAGATACGCAGTATTTT. Residues: CASSSAGTTDTQYF.

This clone appeared a single time. The chain uses TRBV6-5 and TRBJ1-4; D call uncertain. Germline V CDR1 and CDR2: MNHEY, SVGAGI. Trimming shortened V by 2 bases and J by 6 bases, and 7 bases separated the two germline ends. The CDR3 sequence is 13 residues long. The CDR3 reads CASSYERDEKLFF. Here the CDR3 DNA reads TGTGCCAGCAGTTACGAACGGGATGAAAAACTGTTTTTT.

J is TRBJ1-2 and V is TRBV19, with D uncertain. The V and J ends lost 6 bases and 1 base respectively, with 12 bases between them. The CDR3 consists of 14 residues. Germline V CDR1 and CDR2: LNHDA, SQIVND (reference sequence). The CDR3, as DNA: TGTGCCAGTAGCCCTAAAAAAGTTAACTATGGCTACACCTTC. Translation gives CASSPKKVNYGYTF.

The chain carries TRBV6-5 and TRBJ1-6; TRBD1 matches at 7 bases. Germline-derived CDR1 and CDR2 are MNHEY and SVGAGI. CDR3 length: 14 amino acids. V lost 10 bases to trimming and J lost 7 bases; unmatched junction nucleotides: 10. CDR3 region: CATDRDIGNSPLHF. The CDR3 coding sequence is TGTGCCACCGACAGGGACATAGGGAATTCACCCCTCCACTTT.

The CDR3 sequence: CASTLAGGVDTQYF. The CDR3 DNA reads as TGTGCCAGCACCCTAGCGGGGGGGGTGGATACGCAGTATTTT. The V call is TRBV7-8, the J call TRBJ2-3; 12 positions agree with TRBD2. The germline V gene encodes CDR1 SGHVS and CDR2 FQNEAQ. The CDR3 is made up of 14 amino acids. V lost 7 bases to trimming and J lost 6 bases; unmatched junction nucleotides: 5.

The chain has TRBV5-1 and TRBJ2-2, with 10 bases identical to TRBD1. Trimming at V came to 4 bases and at J to 3 bases, leaving 3 bases not matched to a gene. Per germline, CDR1 SGHRS and CDR2 YFSETQ. The CDR3 contains 15 residues. Written as DNA, the CDR3 is TGCGCCAGCAGCCGGGGACAGGGGTACACCGGGGAGCTGTTTTTT. Its protein is CASSRGQGYTGELFF.

The chain uses TRBV11-2 and TRBJ2-7, with D perhaps TRBD2 (5 bases). The germline gives CDR1 SGHAT, CDR2 FQNNGV. Trimming took off 1 base at V and 5 bases at J, with 6 bases between the two ends. The CDR3 covers 12 residues. The CDR3 reads CASSLGENEQYF. The CDR3, as DNA: TGTGCCAGCAGCTTAGGGGAGAACGAGCAGTACTTC.

About this clone itself: A read error is possible here, since a much larger clone lies one base away. The DNA for the CDR3 is TGTGCCAGCAGCTGGGACAGGAACACTGAAGCTTTCTTT. Translation gives CASSWDRNTEAFF. The gene calls are TRBV7-9 and TRBJ1-1, with TRBD1 matching 7 bases. The CDR3 totals 13 residues. Germline CDR1 and CDR2: SEHNR and FQNEAQ (reference sequence). Trimming took 4 bases from V and 1 from J; bases not matched to a gene: 0.

The count of this clone is one. The rearrangement joins TRBV13 to TRBJ2-1; TRBD2 might be the D (5 bases). V lost 6 bases, J lost 4 bases, and 13 bases lay in between. CDR3 length: 14 amino acids. Germline loops: CDR1 PRHDT, CDR2 FYEKMQ (reference sequence). This CDR3 reads CASSRGSGYNEQFF. The CDR3 region has the DNA TGTGCCAGCAGTAGAGGGTCCGGGTACAATGAGCAGTTCTTC.

The V gene is TRBV30, the J gene TRBJ1-1; possible D gene TRBD1, 5 bases. Trimming removed 5 bases from V and 2 bases from J, with 12 bases in between. This CDR3 is built from 13 residues. CDR1 and CDR2 (germline): GTSNPN, SVGIG (reference sequence). The CDR3 DNA is TGTGCCTGGTTCATTCAGGGAAACACTGAAGCTTTCTTT. Encoded protein: CAWFIQGNTEAFF.

The chain employs TRBV18 and TRBJ1-6; 11 bases map to TRBD1. The junction had 4 bases not matched to a gene; V was cut back by 0 bases and J by 6 bases. This CDR3 is 17 amino acids long. The germline CDR1 and CDR2 sequences are KGHSH and LQKENI. In DNA, the CDR3 is TGTGCCAGCTCACCACCCGGACAGGGGGCGCCTAATTCACCCCTCCACTTT. Amino acid sequence: CASSPPGQGAPNSPLHF.

V and J are TRBV30 and TRBJ1-2; D may be TRBD1 (6 bases). V lost 0 bases to trimming and J lost 4 bases, with 12 bases between them. The CDR3 consists of 14 residues. Per the germline V gene, CDR1 is GTSNPN and CDR2 is SVGIG (reference sequence). The CDR3, as DNA: TGTGCCTGGAGTGTACTGGGGGCGAGCTATGGCTACACCTTC. Its translation is CAWSVLGASYGYTF.

This clone showed up just once. The chain employs TRBV7-2 and TRBJ2-1, with 7 positions matching TRBD1. V was clipped by 10 bases and J by 9 bases; unmatched bases: 18. From germline, CDR1 is SGHTA and CDR2 FQGNSA. CDR3 size: 15 residues. CDR3 nucleotide sequence: TGTGCCACCACCCGACAGGGACCCATCCTCGGTGAGCAGTTCTTC. This gives the protein CATTRQGPILGEQFF.

This chain joins TRBV7-9 and TRBJ1-1, with D possibly matching TRBD1 (6 bases). Germline CDR1 and CDR2: SEHNR and FQNEAQ (reference sequence). Trimming took 1 base from V and 3 from J, leaving 9 bases between them. There are 14 residues in the CDR3. CDR3 DNA sequence: TGTGCCAGCAGCTTAGGGGGACATTACACTGAAGCTTTCTTT. As protein: CASSLGGHYTEAFF.

The rearrangement links TRBV18 to TRBJ2-5, with D possibly being TRBD2 (6 bases). Germline V gene sequence: CDR1 KGHSH, CDR2 LQKENI. V was cut by 6 bases and J by 5 bases, with 16 bases left in between. CDR3 length equals 14 residues. For the CDR3, the DNA is TGTGCCAGCTCGCCGCCGGGGGAGTACGAGACCCAGTACTTC. This sequence encodes CASSPPGEYETQYF. Filled out from reference TRBV18 and TRBJ2-5, the complete variable domain reads NAGVMQNPRHLVRRRGQEARLRCSPMKGHSHVYWYRQLPEEGLKFMVYLQKENIIDESGMPKERFSAEFPKEGPSILRIQQVVRGDSAAYFCASSPPGEYETQYFGPGTRLLVL.

The chain employs TRBV6-5 and TRBJ2-3, with D possibly TRBD2 on 6 matching bases. CDR3 length: 15 amino acids. Germline V gene sequence: CDR1 MNHEY, CDR2 SVGAGI. Trimming took 0 bases from V and 2 from J, leaving 9 bases between them. The CDR3 DNA reads TGTGCCAGCAGTTACTCGGCGGGGTCCACAGATACGCAGTATTTT. Its translation is CASSYSAGSTDTQYF.

This CDR3 reads CASSQTPTLDTQYF. The CDR3 bases are TGTGCCAGCAGCCAGACACCAACCTTAGATACGCAGTATTTT. J is TRBJ2-3 and V is TRBV6-5, with no clear D. V was clipped by 6 bases and J by 5 bases, with 15 bases between them. Germline loops: CDR1 MNHEY, CDR2 SVGAGI. The CDR3 is 14 residues long.

The chain employs TRBV29-1 and TRBJ2-1; 13 bases fit TRBD2. The germline V gene encodes CDR1 SQVTM and CDR2 ANQGSEA. V shed 4 bases, J shed 9 bases, and the junction held 3 bases outside the gene matches. The CDR3 totals 13 residues. For the CDR3, the DNA is TGCAGCGTTGGGACTAGCGGGGGTAGTGAGCAGTTCTTC. This encodes CSVGTSGGSEQFF.

The chain links TRBV29-1 to TRBJ2-1; unclear D gene. V lost 4 bases and J 6 bases, leaving 10 bases between the germline ends. Germline CDR1 and CDR2: SQVTM and ANQGSEA. CDR3 length equals 12 residues. As DNA, the CDR3 is TGCAGCGTTGCGGTCCCGGGCAATGAGCAGTTCTTC. It encodes CSVAVPGNEQFF.

V gene TRBV6-5 combines with J gene TRBJ2-1; the match to TRBD2 covers 7 bases. The V gene's germline CDR1 is MNHEY and CDR2 SVGAGI. Trimming removed 11 bases from V and 8 bases from J; junction bases left unmatched: 12. There are 13 residues in the CDR3. This CDR3 reads CAASAGLKDEQFF. The CDR3 region has the DNA TGTGCCGCTTCTGCGGGACTAAAGGATGAGCAGTTCTTC.